This paragraph covers one T cell receptor (beta chain) sequence. What it recognizes is unknown. This record belongs to a study of OX40 agonist ivuxolimab in advanced cancers. Study at large: Age averaged around 58 years (range roughly 23 to 90), and roughly 80% were male. Whole-study results and caveats: Some nonresponders additionally presented with little normalized T-cell clonal expansion. Partial responders treated at 0.1-3.0 mg/kg exhibited clonal expansion among the lowest measured.

Clones were read by immunoSEQ multiplex PCR, and TCRdb kept only the in-frame ones, dropping some. Among about 66,000 clones listed, 86% were seen once. Germline V gene lookup returns CDR1 KGHSH and CDR2 LQKENI. Trimming pared 6 bases from V and 7 bases from J, leaving 7 bases between. The CDR3 contains 12 residues. V gene TRBV18 combines with J gene TRBJ1-6; D is unresolved. The clonotype originates from an adult with an advanced solid tumor such as melanoma, head and neck, liver or kidney cancer. The input for sequencing was CD4+ or CD8+ T cells sorted from blood, taken in a trial of the OX40 agonist ivuxolimab. CDR3 amino acids: CASSWENSPLHF. The DNA of the CDR3 is TGTGCCAGCTCCTGGGAGAATTCACCCCTCCACTTT.